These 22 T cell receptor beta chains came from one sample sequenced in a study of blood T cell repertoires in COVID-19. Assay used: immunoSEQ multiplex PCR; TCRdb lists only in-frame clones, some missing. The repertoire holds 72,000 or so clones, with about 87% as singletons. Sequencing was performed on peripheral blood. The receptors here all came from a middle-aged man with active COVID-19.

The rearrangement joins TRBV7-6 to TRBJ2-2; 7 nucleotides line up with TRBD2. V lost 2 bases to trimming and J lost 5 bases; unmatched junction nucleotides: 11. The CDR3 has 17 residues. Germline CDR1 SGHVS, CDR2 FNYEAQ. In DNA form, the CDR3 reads TGTGCCAGCAGCTTAAGATCGGGCGGGGGACGGACCGGGGAGCTGTTTTTT. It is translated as CASSLRSGGGRTGELFF.

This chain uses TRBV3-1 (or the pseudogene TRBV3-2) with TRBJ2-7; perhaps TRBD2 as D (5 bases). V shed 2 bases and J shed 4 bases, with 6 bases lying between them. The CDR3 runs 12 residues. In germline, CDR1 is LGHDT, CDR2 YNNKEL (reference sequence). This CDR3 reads CASSQRGYEQYF. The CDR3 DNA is TGTGCCAGCAGCCAAAGAGGGTACGAGCAGTACTTC.

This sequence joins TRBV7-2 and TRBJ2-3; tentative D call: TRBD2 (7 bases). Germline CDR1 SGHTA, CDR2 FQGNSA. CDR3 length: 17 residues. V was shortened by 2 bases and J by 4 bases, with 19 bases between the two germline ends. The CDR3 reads CASSLPGGHLPPDTQYF. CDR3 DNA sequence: TGTGCCAGCAGCTTACCGGGGGGACACCTACCCCCAGATACGCAGTATTTT.

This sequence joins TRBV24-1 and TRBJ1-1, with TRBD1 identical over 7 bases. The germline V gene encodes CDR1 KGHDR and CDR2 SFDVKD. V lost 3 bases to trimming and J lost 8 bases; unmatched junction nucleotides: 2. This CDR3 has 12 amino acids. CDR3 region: CATSDPGGEAFF. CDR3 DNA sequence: TGTGCCACCAGTGATCCAGGGGGAGAAGCTTTCTTT.

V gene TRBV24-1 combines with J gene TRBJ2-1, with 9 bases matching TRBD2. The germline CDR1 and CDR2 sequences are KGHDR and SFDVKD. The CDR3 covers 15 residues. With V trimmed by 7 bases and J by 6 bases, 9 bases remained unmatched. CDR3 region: CATRIAGVEGNEQFF. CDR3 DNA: TGTGCCACCAGAATAGCGGGAGTAGAGGGCAATGAGCAGTTCTTC.

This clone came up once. CDR3 DNA sequence: TGCGCCAGCAAGGAGGGGGGGCCCTCCAATGAGCAGTTCTTC. It encodes CASKEGGPSNEQFF. The rearrangement uses TRBV10-2 and TRBJ2-1; a weak D match, TRBD2 (7 bases). This CDR3 spans 14 amino acids. V lost 7 bases to trimming and J lost 6 bases, with 16 bases between them. Germline values: CDR1 WSHSY, CDR2 SAAADI.

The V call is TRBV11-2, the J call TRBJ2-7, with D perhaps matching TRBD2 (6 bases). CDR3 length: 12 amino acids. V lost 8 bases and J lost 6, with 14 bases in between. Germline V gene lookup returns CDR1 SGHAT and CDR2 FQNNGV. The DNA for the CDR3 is TGTGCCAGCGGGCTGGGGCGGGGCGAGCAGTACTTC. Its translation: CASGLGRGEQYF.

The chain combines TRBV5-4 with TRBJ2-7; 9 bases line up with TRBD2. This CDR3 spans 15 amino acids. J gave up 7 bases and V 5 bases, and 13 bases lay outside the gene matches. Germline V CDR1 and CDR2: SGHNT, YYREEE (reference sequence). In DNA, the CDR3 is TGTGCCAGCAGTCCAACAGCGGGAGGATATACAGAGCAGTACTTC. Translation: CASSPTAGGYTEQYF.

The CDR3 DNA is TGCGCCAGCAGCCACCGAAGACAGGGGGGCAGCCACGAGCAGTACTTC. This translates into CASSHRRQGGSHEQYF. The V gene is TRBV5-1, the J gene TRBJ2-7, with 9 nucleotides matching TRBD1. Germline V CDR1 and CDR2: SGHRS, YFSETQ. Trimming removed 4 bases from V and 5 bases from J; junction bases left unmatched: 13. The CDR3 loop spans 16 amino acids.

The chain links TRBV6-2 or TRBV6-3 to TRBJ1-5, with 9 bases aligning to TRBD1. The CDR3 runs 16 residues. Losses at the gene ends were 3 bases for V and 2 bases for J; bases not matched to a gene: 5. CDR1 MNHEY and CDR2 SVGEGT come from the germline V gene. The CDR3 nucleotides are TGTGCCAGCAGTTATTCGGGACAGGGTGGCAATCAGCCCCAGCATTTT. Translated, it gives CASSYSGQGGNQPQHF.

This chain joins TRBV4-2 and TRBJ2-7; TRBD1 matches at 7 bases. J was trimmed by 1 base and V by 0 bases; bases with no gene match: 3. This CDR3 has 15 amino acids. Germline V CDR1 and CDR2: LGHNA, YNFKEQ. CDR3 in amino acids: CASSQETRGSYEQYF. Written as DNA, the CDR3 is TGTGCCAGCAGCCAAGAAACCAGGGGGTCCTACGAGCAGTACTTC.

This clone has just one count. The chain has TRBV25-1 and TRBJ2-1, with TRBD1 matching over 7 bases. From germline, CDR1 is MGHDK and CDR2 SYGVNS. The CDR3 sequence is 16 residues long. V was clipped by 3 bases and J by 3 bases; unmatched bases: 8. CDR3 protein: CASSDETGSNYNEQFF. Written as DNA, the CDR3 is TGTGCCAGCAGTGACGAGACAGGGAGTAACTACAATGAGCAGTTCTTC.

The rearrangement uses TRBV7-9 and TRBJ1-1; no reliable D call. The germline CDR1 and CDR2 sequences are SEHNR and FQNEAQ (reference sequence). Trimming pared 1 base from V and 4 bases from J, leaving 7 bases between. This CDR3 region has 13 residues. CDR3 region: CASSLGGSTEAFF. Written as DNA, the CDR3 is TGTGCCAGCAGCTTAGGAGGGAGCACTGAAGCTTTCTTT.

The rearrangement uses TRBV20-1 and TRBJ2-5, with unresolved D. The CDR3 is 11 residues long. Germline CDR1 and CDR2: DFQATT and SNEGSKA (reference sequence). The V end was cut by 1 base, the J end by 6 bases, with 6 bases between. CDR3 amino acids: CSARVTKTQYF. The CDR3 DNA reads TGCAGTGCTAGAGTAACTAAGACCCAGTACTTC.

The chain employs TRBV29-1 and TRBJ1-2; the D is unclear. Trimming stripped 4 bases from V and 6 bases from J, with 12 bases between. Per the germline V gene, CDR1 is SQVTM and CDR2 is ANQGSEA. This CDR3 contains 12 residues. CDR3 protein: CSVVEGTHGYTF. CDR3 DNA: TGCAGCGTTGTTGAGGGAACCCATGGCTACACCTTC.

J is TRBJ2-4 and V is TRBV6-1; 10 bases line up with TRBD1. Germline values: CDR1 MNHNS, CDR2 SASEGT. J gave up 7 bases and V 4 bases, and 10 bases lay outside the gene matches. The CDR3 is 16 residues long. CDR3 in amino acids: CASSGRPTGGLNIQYF. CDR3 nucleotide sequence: TGTGCCAGCAGTGGCCGTCCGACAGGGGGCTTGAACATTCAGTACTTC.

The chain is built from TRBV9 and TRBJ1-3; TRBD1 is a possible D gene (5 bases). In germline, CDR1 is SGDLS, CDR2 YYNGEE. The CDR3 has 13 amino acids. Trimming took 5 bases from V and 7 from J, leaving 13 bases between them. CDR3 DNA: TGTGCCAGCAGGGGCAGGGAAGGGAACACCATATATTTT. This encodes CASRGREGNTIYF.

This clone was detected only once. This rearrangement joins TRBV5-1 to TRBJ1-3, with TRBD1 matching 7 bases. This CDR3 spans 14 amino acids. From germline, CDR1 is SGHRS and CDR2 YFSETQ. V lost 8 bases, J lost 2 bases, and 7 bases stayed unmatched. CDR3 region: CASSRDRTGNTIYF. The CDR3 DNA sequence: TGCGCCAGTTCTAGGGACAGAACTGGAAACACCATATATTTT.

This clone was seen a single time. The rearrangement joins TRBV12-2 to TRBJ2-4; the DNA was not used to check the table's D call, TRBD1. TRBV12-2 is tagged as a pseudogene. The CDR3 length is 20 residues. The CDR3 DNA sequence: TGTGCAAGTCGACAGAGAGGAAGACAGGGGGAATTACGAGCCAAAAACATTCAGTACTTC. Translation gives CASRQRGRQGELRAKNIQYF.

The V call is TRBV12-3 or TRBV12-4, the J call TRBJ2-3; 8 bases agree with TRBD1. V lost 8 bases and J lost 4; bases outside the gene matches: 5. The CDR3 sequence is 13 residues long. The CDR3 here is CASPGGRADTQYF. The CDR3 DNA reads TGTGCCAGCCCAGGGGGCAGGGCAGATACGCAGTATTTT.

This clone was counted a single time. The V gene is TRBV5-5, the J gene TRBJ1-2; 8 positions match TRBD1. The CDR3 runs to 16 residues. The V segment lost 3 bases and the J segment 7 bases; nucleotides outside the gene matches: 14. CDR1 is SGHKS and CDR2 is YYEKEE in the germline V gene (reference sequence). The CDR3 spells CASSSISGGAYIGYTF. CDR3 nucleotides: TGTGCCAGCAGCTCGATATCAGGGGGCGCATACATTGGCTACACCTTC.

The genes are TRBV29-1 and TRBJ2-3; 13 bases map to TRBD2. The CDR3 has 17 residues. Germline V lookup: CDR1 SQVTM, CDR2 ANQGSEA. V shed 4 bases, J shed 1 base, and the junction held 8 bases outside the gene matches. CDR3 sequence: CSVGGTSGESGTDTQYF. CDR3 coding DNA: TGCAGCGTTGGGGGGACTAGCGGGGAAAGTGGCACAGATACGCAGTATTTT.